The 25 T cell receptor beta chains reported below all come from one sample, sequenced in a study of T cells in localized non-small cell lung cancer. The repertoire was sequenced with immunoSEQ multiplex PCR; TCRdb's copy has only in-frame clones and lacks some. The table includes 9,500 to 15,000 clones, about 86% detected once. Sequencing was performed on peripheral blood, taken before any cancer treatment. All receptors derive from a male donor aged 60 or older with stage I lung adenocarcinoma.

CDR3 nucleotides: TGTGCCAGCTTGAACTTTGGGGACACTGAAGCTTTCTTT. Protein product: CASLNFGDTEAFF. The gene calls are TRBV18 and TRBJ1-1; D gene unclear. The CDR3 has 13 residues. Between the trimmed V and J ends, which lost 7 bases and 3 bases, there was a span of 12 bases. CDR1 is KGHSH, CDR2 LQKENI, per germline. Full variable domain (outside the CDR3, taken from reference TRBV18 and TRBJ1-1): NAGVMQNPRHLVRRRGQEARLRCSPMKGHSHVYWYRQLPEEGLKFMVYLQKENIIDESGMPKERFSAEFPKEGPSILRIQQVVRGDSAAYFCASLNFGDTEAFFGQGTRLTVV.

V gene TRBV5-5 combines with J gene TRBJ2-7; TRBD2 matches at 8 bases. V lost 4 bases, J lost 6 bases, and 3 bases stayed unmatched. Germline V gene sequence: CDR1 SGHKS, CDR2 YYEKEE (reference sequence). The CDR3 is 12 amino acids. The CDR3 DNA follows: TGTGCCAGCAGCCCCGGGAGGGCCGAGCAGTACTTC. It codes for CASSPGRAEQYF.

V and J are TRBV2 and TRBJ1-5; D unresolved. The V gene lost 6 bases and the J gene lost 6 bases, with 15 bases spanning the gap. This CDR3 contains 14 residues. The germline CDR1 and CDR2 sequences are SNHLY and FYNNEI. The CDR3 sequence is CASRGVSRSQPQHF. Written as DNA, the CDR3 is TGTGCCAGCAGGGGCGTCAGTCGAAGTCAGCCCCAGCATTTT. Based on the CDR3 plus reference TRBV2 and TRBJ1-5, the full variable domain is EPEVTQTPSHQVTQMGQEVILRCVPISNHLYFYWYRQILGQKVEFLVSFYNNEISEKSEIFDDQFSVERPDGSNFTLKIRSTKLEDSAMYFCASRGVSRSQPQHFGDGTRLSIL.

The chain joins TRBV5-1 to TRBJ2-3; 7 nucleotides line up with TRBD1. Per germline, CDR1 SGHRS and CDR2 YFSETQ. With V trimmed by 4 bases and J by 2 bases, 13 bases remained unmatched. The CDR3 sequence is 17 residues long. The CDR3 sequence: CASSLTGQQSITDTQYF. Written as DNA, the CDR3 is TGCGCCAGCAGCCTGACGGGACAGCAGTCAATCACAGATACGCAGTATTTT.

The J gene is TRBJ2-1, the V gene TRBV2, with TRBD2 identical over 10 bases. The germline V gene encodes CDR1 SNHLY and CDR2 FYNNEI. CDR3 size: 14 residues. J was trimmed by 7 bases and V by 4 bases; bases with no gene match: 4. CDR3 sequence reads: CASSASGRGNEQFF. CDR3 nucleotide sequence: TGTGCCAGCAGTGCGAGCGGGAGGGGTAATGAGCAGTTCTTC.

The rearrangement links TRBV4-2 to TRBJ2-1; 9 nucleotides align to TRBD1. Per germline, CDR1 LGHNA and CDR2 YNFKEQ. This CDR3 has 17 residues. The V gene end was trimmed by 0 bases and the J gene end by 3 bases; junction bases not matched to a gene: 6. The CDR3: CASSQEGQGGLYNEQFF. The CDR3 nucleotides read TGTGCCAGCAGCCAAGAGGGACAGGGAGGACTCTACAATGAGCAGTTCTTC.

The V gene is TRBV5-6, the J gene TRBJ2-2; 11 nucleotides match TRBD2. The CDR3 runs to 16 residues. The ends lost 0 bases at V and 7 bases at J; junction bases unmatched: 5. Germline CDR1 and CDR2: SGHDT and YYEEEE. CDR3 sequence (DNA): TGTGCCAGCAGCTTGGGGCTAGCGGGAGGTCACGGGGAGCTGTTTTTT. It specifies CASSLGLAGGHGELFF.

This chain joins TRBV28 and TRBJ2-2; D is undetermined. Trimming pared 9 bases from V and 0 bases from J, leaving 8 bases between. The CDR3 spans 13 residues. The germline V gene has CDR1 MDHEN and CDR2 SYDVKM. The CDR3 sequence: CASASTNTGELFF. CDR3 in DNA: TGTGCCAGTGCTTCCACGAACACCGGGGAGCTGTTTTTT.

This clone was seen only once. The chain links TRBV28 to TRBJ1-2, with no clear D. The CDR3 runs to 11 residues. Germline assignment: CDR1 MDHEN and CDR2 SYDVKM. V lost 6 bases and J lost 5, with 7 bases in between. The CDR3 spells CASSYLYGYTF. In DNA form, the CDR3 reads TGTGCCAGCAGCTATCTTTATGGCTACACCTTC.

This sequence joins TRBV7-2 and TRBJ2-3, with 9 bases aligning to TRBD1. This CDR3 is built from 15 residues. V dropped 5 bases and J dropped 3; count of bases not matched to a gene: 6. The germline gives CDR1 SGHTA, CDR2 FQGNSA. The CDR3 loop reads CASSPGQGRTDTQYF. The CDR3 DNA reads TGTGCCAGCAGCCCCGGACAGGGGCGGACAGATACGCAGTATTTT.

The CDR3 sequence: CASSLERRLGEQYF. In DNA, the CDR3 is TGTGCCAGCAGCTTAGAGCGGAGGTTAGGAGAGCAGTACTTC. V gene TRBV11-2 combines with J gene TRBJ2-7; tentative D call: TRBD2 (5 bases). CDR1 is SGHAT and CDR2 is FQNNGV in the germline V gene. The CDR3 extends over 14 amino acids. Trimming shortened V by 0 bases and J by 7 bases, and 13 bases separated the two germline ends.

The chain links TRBV5-5 to TRBJ1-2; D gene unclear. The V end was cut by 6 bases, the J end by 0 bases, with 12 bases between. CDR1 is SGHKS, CDR2 YYEKEE, per germline (reference sequence). This CDR3 comprises 14 residues. The DNA for the CDR3 is TGTGCCAGCACCTCGGGCGGAGCTAACTATGGCTACACCTTC. Amino acids: CASTSGGANYGYTF. Complete variable domain (other parts from reference TRBV5-5 and TRBJ1-2): DAGVTQSPTHLIKTRGQQVTLRCSPISGHKSVSWYQQVLGQGPQFIFQYYEKEERGRGNFPDRFSARQFPNYSSELNVNALLLGDSALYLCASTSGGANYGYTFGSGTRLTVV.

This clone was seen once. The chain links TRBV6-5 to TRBJ2-1; unclear D gene. With 5 bases removed from V and 7 bases from J, the gap between germline ends came to 15 bases. Germline V lookup: CDR1 MNHEY, CDR2 SVGAGI. The CDR3 extends over 14 amino acids. The CDR3 protein is CASSPVRGWNEQFF. CDR3 nucleotide sequence: TGTGCCAGCAGTCCAGTTCGTGGGTGGAATGAGCAGTTCTTC.

The V call is TRBV11-2, the J call TRBJ1-4, with TRBD1 identical over 9 bases. The CDR3 is 15 amino acids. With V trimmed by 3 bases and J by 5 bases, 4 bases remained unmatched. Germline loops: CDR1 SGHAT, CDR2 FQNNGV. CDR3 loop: CASSFSGTGNEKLFF. For the CDR3, the DNA is TGTGCCAGCAGCTTCTCCGGGACAGGGAATGAAAAACTGTTTTTT.

The V call is TRBV7-9, the J call TRBJ2-1; either TRBD1 or TRBD2 may supply D (5 bases each). Trimming cost V 1 base and J 7 bases, with 14 bases left between them. Germline V gene sequence: CDR1 SEHNR, CDR2 FQNEAQ (reference sequence). CDR3 size: 15 residues. The chain's CDR3 is CASSLGLAEGNEQFF. The CDR3 bases are TGTGCCAGCAGCTTAGGGCTAGCTGAGGGGAATGAGCAGTTCTTC.

V gene TRBV5-1 combines with J gene TRBJ2-1; 9 nucleotides align to TRBD2. CDR1 is SGHRS and CDR2 is YFSETQ in the germline V gene. The CDR3 has 17 residues. V dropped 4 bases and J dropped 6; count of bases not matched to a gene: 14. CDR3 nucleotide sequence: TGCGCCAGCAGCCCTAATACCCTAGCGGGAATATCCAATGAGCAGTTCTTC. Protein: CASSPNTLAGISNEQFF.

The CDR3 DNA reads TGTGCCAGCAGCGTCGTTTCCGGGCAGCAGTTCTTC. The encoded protein is CASSVVSGQQFF. The chain combines TRBV7-9 with TRBJ2-1; D unresolved. The CDR3 runs 12 residues. The V end was cut by 5 bases, the J end by 11 bases, with 13 bases between. Germline CDR1 SEHNR, CDR2 FQNEAQ (reference sequence).

J is TRBJ2-3 and V is TRBV7-2; no reliable D call. Germline V gene lookup returns CDR1 SGHTA and CDR2 FQGNSA. V lost 3 bases and J 1 base, leaving 5 bases between the germline ends. CDR3 length: 13 residues. The CDR3, as DNA: TGTGCCAGCAGCTTGGCCCGCACAGATACGCAGTATTTT. It encodes CASSLARTDTQYF. Together with reference TRBV7-2 and TRBJ2-3, the CDR3 gives the full variable domain: GAGVSQSPSNKVTEKGKDVELRCDPISGHTALYWYRQSLGQGLEFLIYFQGNSAPDKSGLPSDRFSAERTGGSVSTLTIQRTQQEDSAVYLCASSLARTDTQYFGPGTRLTVL.

J is TRBJ2-1 and V is TRBV7-2, with 7 bases that match TRBD2. CDR3 length: 16 residues. V trimming: 5 bases; J trimming: 8 bases; junction bases outside the gene matches: 15. CDR1 SGHTA and CDR2 FQGNSA come from the germline V gene. In DNA, the CDR3 is TGTGCCAGCAGCCCCCTCCCGGGAGGCCCTTTTCATGAGCAGTTCTTC. Its translation is CASSPLPGGPFHEQFF.

This clone was seen a few times. The rearrangement joins TRBV4-3 to TRBJ1-2; possible D gene TRBD1, 5 bases. The CDR3 extends over 15 amino acids. V shed 5 bases and J shed 4 bases, with 17 bases lying between them. CDR1 is LGHNA, CDR2 YSLEER, per germline. The CDR3 sequence: CASSMGDGYSYGYTF. Here the CDR3 DNA reads TGCGCCAGCAGCATGGGGGACGGCTACTCCTATGGCTACACCTTC.

The V gene is TRBV19, the J gene TRBJ1-5; TRBD1 matches 10 bases. The germline CDR1 and CDR2 sequences are LNHDA and SQIVND (reference sequence). This CDR3 is built from 16 residues. The ends lost 5 bases at V and 6 bases at J; junction bases unmatched: 10. The CDR3 DNA reads TGTGCCAGTAGTCTTACCGGACAGGGGGTGGGTCAGCCCCAGCATTTT. This codes for CASSLTGQGVGQPQHF.

The chain joins TRBV5-1 to TRBJ1-2; D may be TRBD1 (6 bases). Per the germline V gene, CDR1 is SGHRS and CDR2 is YFSETQ. Between the trimmed V and J ends, which lost 3 bases and 2 bases, there was a span of 11 bases. The CDR3 contains 14 residues. The CDR3 nucleotides are TGCGCCAGCAGCTCATTAGGGGGAAACTATGGCTACACCTTC. The encoded protein is CASSSLGGNYGYTF.

This rearrangement joins TRBV11-2 to TRBJ2-5, with TRBD2 identical over 10 bases. The ends lost 5 bases at V and 4 bases at J; junction bases unmatched: 10. Germline V CDR1 and CDR2: SGHAT, FQNNGV. The CDR3 consists of 16 residues. CDR3 in DNA: TGTGCCAGCAGCAACCGGACTAGCGGAGGGGGAGAGACCCAGTACTTC. It specifies CASSNRTSGGGETQYF.

The V and J genes are TRBV2 and TRBJ1-5; 8 bases map to TRBD1. In germline, CDR1 is SNHLY, CDR2 FYNNEI. The CDR3 length is 14 residues. Trimming took 4 bases from V and 5 from J; bases not matched to a gene: 4. The chain's CDR3 is CASSAGQGYQPQHF. The DNA of the CDR3 is TGTGCCAGCAGTGCCGGACAGGGCTATCAGCCCCAGCATTTT.

CDR3 coding DNA: TGTGCCAGCACCAGGGTACCTAGCACTGAAGCTTTCTTT. Protein: CASTRVPSTEAFF. The chain is built from TRBV7-9 and TRBJ1-1; TRBD1 is a possible D gene (5 bases). The CDR3 loop spans 13 amino acids. CDR1 and CDR2 from the germline V gene are SEHNR and FQNEAQ (reference sequence). V was trimmed by 7 bases and J by 4 bases, leaving 13 bases between them.